These T cell receptor beta chains were read from a single sample in a study of T cell responses to AZD1222 COVID-19 vaccine. TCRdb keeps only in-frame clones here, not all; method: immunoSEQ multiplex PCR. The table has over 95,000 clones, around 89% seen once. The material sequenced was peripheral blood, taken 28 days after the second AZD1222 dose. The receptors derive from an adult who received the AZD1222 COVID-19 vaccine. Both conserved end residues are part of each CDR3. The D gene is left open where the match is weak. Clone size is given for some rows only: seen once, a few or many times, or a class if the clone is expanded.

TGTGCCAGCAGCTCCCCGGGACACCATCAGCCCCAGCATTTT | CASSSPGHHQPQHF | TRBJ1-5 | - | - | TRBV7-9 | 14
TGCGCCAGCAGTGCCCAGAGACAGCCCCAGCATTTT | CASSAQRQPQHF | TRBJ1-5 | - | - | TRBV23-1 | 12
TGTGCCATCAGTGAAGGGCAGCAATATAGCAATCAGCCCCAGCATTTT | CAISEGQQYSNQPQHF | TRBJ1-5 | - | - | TRBV10-3 | 16
TGTGCCAGCAGTCTCGGACCAAATTCACCCCTCCACTTT | CASSLGPNSPLHF | TRBJ1-6 | - | - | TRBV14 | 13
TGCGCCAGCAGCCAAGATTCCTGGCTATCCTACGAGCAGTACTTC | CASSQDSWLSYEQYF | TRBJ2-7 | - | - | TRBV4-1 | 15
TGTGCCAGCAGTTCCCCTCACCGGCACGGGGACTGGAATTCACCCCTCCACTTT | CASSSPHRHGDWNSPLHF | TRBJ1-6 | - | - | TRBV27 | 18
TGTGCCAGCAGCGGGGGACAGGGGGCAGGACCTGGGGCCAACGTCCTGACTTTC | CASSGGQGAGPGANVLTF | TRBJ2-6 | - | TRBD1 | TRBV5-4 | 18
TGTGCCAGCAGCCAAGTACAGGGGGACGTGAGTTCACCCCTCCACTTT | CASSQVQGDVSSPLHF | TRBJ1-6 | - | TRBD1 | TRBV3-1/TRBV3-2 | 16
TGTGCCAGCTCACCATCACAGGGGGCCGGTGGAGAGACCCAGTACTTC | CASSPSQGAGGETQYF | TRBJ2-5 | - | TRBD1 | TRBV18 | 16
TGTGCCAGCAGACCGACAACCTTCAGTCTGAACACCATATATTTT | CASRPTTFSLNTIYF | TRBJ1-3 | - | - | TRBV27 | 15
TGTGCCAGCCCGCCAAATCGGGGGGCAACTAATGAAAAACTGTTTTTT | CASPPNRGATNEKLFF | TRBJ1-4 | - | - | TRBV18 | 16
TGTGCCAGCAGTTTATCACCTACCGGGACAGGGGATCTAGACTATGGCTACACCTTC | CASSLSPTGTGDLDYGYTF | TRBJ1-2 | few | TRBD1 | TRBV27 | 19
TGTGCCAGCAGCTCGGGACAGTACTCTGGAAACACCATATATTTT | CASSSGQYSGNTIYF | TRBJ1-3 | once | TRBD1 | TRBV5-6 | 15
TGTGCTAGTGGATCCACAGTAAACACTGAAGCTTTCTTT | CASGSTVNTEAFF | TRBJ1-1 | - | - | TRBV12-5 | 13
TGTGCCAGCAGCTTAGTTGGGACAGGGGACGAGCAGTACTTC | CASSLVGTGDEQYF | TRBJ2-7 | - | TRBD1 | TRBV7-9 | 14
TGTGCCAGTAGTATAGGGGTGCAGAGAACAGATACGCAGTATTTT | CASSIGVQRTDTQYF | TRBJ2-3 | - | - | TRBV19 | 15
TGTGCCAGCAGCTCACGACAAACCCTTGGGGGCTACACCTTC | CASSSRQTLGGYTF | TRBJ1-2 | - | - | TRBV9 | 14
TGTGCCAGCTCACCAATCAGCACCGGGGAGCTGTTTTTT | CASSPISTGELFF | TRBJ2-2 | - | - | TRBV18 | 13
TGCGCCAGCAGAAGGCCCCAGGGGAGTAACACTGAAGCTTTCTTT | CASRRPQGSNTEAFF | TRBJ1-1 | once | - | TRBV10-2 | 15
TGTGCCAGCAGTGATCACCCACCGACGGGCACCATCTGGGGCTACACCTTC | CASSDHPPTGTIWGYTF | TRBJ1-2 | - | - | TRBV6-1 | 17
TGTGCCAGCAGCTTAGACGCTTCACCCCTCCACTTT | CASSLDASPLHF | TRBJ1-6 | few | - | TRBV7-9 | 12
TGCGCCAGCAGCCAAGTTTGGCAGCCCGACTCTGGAAACACCATATATTTT | CASSQVWQPDSGNTIYF | TRBJ1-3 | - | - | TRBV4-1 | 17
TGTGCCAGCAGTTTAGAGGCCCCCCCAGGGGGGAGCAATCAGCCCCAGCATTTT | CASSLEAPPGGSNQPQHF | TRBJ1-5 | - | TRBD1 | TRBV27 | 18
TGTGCCAGCAGCCTAGCGATTTATGGCTACACCTTC | CASSLAIYGYTF | TRBJ1-2 | - | - | TRBV7-9 | 12
TGTGCCAGCAGCTTACAGGGGGCCACAGATACGCAGTATTTT | CASSLQGATDTQYF | TRBJ2-3 | - | TRBD1 | TRBV7-8 | 14
TGTGCCAGTAGTATAACCAGGGGGAACACTGAAGCTTTCTTT | CASSITRGNTEAFF | TRBJ1-1 | - | - | TRBV19 | 14
TGTGCCAGCAGCCAAGTTGCAGGTCCCTACGAGCAGTACTTC | CASSQVAGPYEQYF | TRBJ2-7 | few | - | TRBV14 | 14
TGTGCCAGCCGCCGGGACAATGGCAATCAGCCCCAGCATTTT | CASRRDNGNQPQHF | TRBJ1-5 | - | - | TRBV6-5 | 14
TGTGCCAGCAGTGGGTTGGGGTTCTACAATGAGCAGTTCTTC | CASSGLGFYNEQFF | TRBJ2-1 | - | - | TRBV2 | 14
TGTGCCAGCAGCTTAGGGGTTGGAGGGTCAATCATTTACGAGCAGTACTTC | CASSLGVGGSIIYEQYF | TRBJ2-7 | - | - | TRBV7-9 | 17
TGTGCCAGCAGTACGAAAACAGGGGGCCTGTACACTGAAGCTTTCTTT | CASSTKTGGLYTEAFF | TRBJ1-1 | - | TRBD1 | TRBV6-2/TRBV6-3 | 16
TGTGCCAGCAGCCGGGACGGAAACTATGGCTACACCTTC | CASSRDGNYGYTF | TRBJ1-2 | - | - | TRBV12-3/TRBV12-4 | 13
TGTGCCAGCAGCTTAGGACAGGGACGTAATCAGCCCCAGCATTTT | CASSLGQGRNQPQHF | TRBJ1-5 | - | TRBD1 | TRBV7-2 | 15
TGTGCCAGCAGCATAGGGGGGAACCGTTTCCCCTTCTACAATGAGCAGTTCTTC | CASSIGGNRFPFYNEQFF | TRBJ2-1 | - | - | TRBV11-2 | 18